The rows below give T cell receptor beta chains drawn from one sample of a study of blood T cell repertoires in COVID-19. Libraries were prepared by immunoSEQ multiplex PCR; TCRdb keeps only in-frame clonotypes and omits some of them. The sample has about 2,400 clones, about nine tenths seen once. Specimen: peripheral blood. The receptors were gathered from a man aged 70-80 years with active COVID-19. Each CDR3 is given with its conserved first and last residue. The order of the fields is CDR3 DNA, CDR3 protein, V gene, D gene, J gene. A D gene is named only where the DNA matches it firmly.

CDR3nt: TGTGCCAGCAGACAGGGGCGCCTCAGGCCCCAGCATTTT
CDR3aa: CASRQGRLRPQHF
v_gene: TRBV6-5
d_gene: TRBD1
j_gene: TRBJ1-5

CDR3nt: TGTGCCAGCTCACTCCAAGCGGGAGGCACGCCCGGGGAGCTGTTTTTT
CDR3aa: CASSLQAGGTPGELFF
v_gene: TRBV18
d_gene: TRBD2
j_gene: TRBJ2-2

CDR3nt: TGTGCCATCAGTCAAGTGGACAGGGGTGGCTACACCTTC
CDR3aa: CAISQVDRGGYTF
v_gene: TRBV10-3
d_gene: TRBD1
j_gene: TRBJ1-2

CDR3nt: TGTGCCAGTTCCGGGACAGGAAACAATGAGCAGTTCTTC
CDR3aa: CASSGTGNNEQFF
v_gene: TRBV12-3/TRBV12-4
d_gene: TRBD1
j_gene: TRBJ2-1

CDR3nt: TGTGCCAGCAGCCCCGATCGAAGGGGTCCAGATACGCAGTATTTT
CDR3aa: CASSPDRRGPDTQYF
v_gene: TRBV7-3
d_gene: NA
j_gene: TRBJ2-3

CDR3nt: TGCAGCGGCCGCGCGGATACGCAGTATTTT
CDR3aa: CSGRADTQYF
v_gene: TRBV29-1
d_gene: NA
j_gene: TRBJ2-3

CDR3nt: TGTGCCAGCAACGCCCTATCCGAAGTCTCGGGGGCCAACGTCCTGACTTTC
CDR3aa: CASNALSEVSGANVLTF
v_gene: TRBV28
d_gene: NA
j_gene: TRBJ2-6

CDR3nt: TGTGCCAGCAGCTTCCAGGGAGGGCCCAACGAGCAGTACTTC
CDR3aa: CASSFQGGPNEQYF
v_gene: TRBV5-4
d_gene: TRBD2
j_gene: TRBJ2-7

CDR3nt: TGTGCCAGCAGTTTAGATCCAGCGTACAATGAGCAGTTCTTC
CDR3aa: CASSLDPAYNEQFF
v_gene: TRBV27
d_gene: NA
j_gene: TRBJ2-1

CDR3nt: TGTGCCAGCAGCCCCCAGATTGGGACAAATCAGCCCCAGCATTTT
CDR3aa: CASSPQIGTNQPQHF
v_gene: TRBV2
d_gene: NA
j_gene: TRBJ1-5

CDR3nt: TGTGCCAGCAGCAAACCGTTAGGGACTAGCGGGGGGGCCATAGATGAGCAGTTCTTC
CDR3aa: CASSKPLGTSGGAIDEQFF
v_gene: TRBV7-2
d_gene: TRBD2
j_gene: TRBJ2-1

CDR3nt: TGTGCCACCCGGCAGGGCAATCAGCCCCAGCATTTT
CDR3aa: CATRQGNQPQHF
v_gene: TRBV10-3
d_gene: NA
j_gene: TRBJ1-5

CDR3nt: TGCGCCAGCAGCCCAAGACAGTGGGGAAGCTACGAGCAGTACTTC
CDR3aa: CASSPRQWGSYEQYF
v_gene: TRBV4-1
d_gene: NA
j_gene: TRBJ2-7

CDR3nt: TGTGCCAGCAGCGCCCTCTGGGCCAGGGCCTCTGGAAACACCATATATTTT
CDR3aa: CASSALWARASGNTIYF
v_gene: TRBV7-8
d_gene: NA
j_gene: TRBJ1-3

CDR3nt: TGTGCCAGCAGCTTAGACAGGGGATTTTACGAGCAGTACTTC
CDR3aa: CASSLDRGFYEQYF
v_gene: TRBV7-2
d_gene: TRBD1
j_gene: TRBJ2-7

CDR3nt: TGCGCCAGCAGCCAAACACAGGAATTCTATGGCTACACCTTC
CDR3aa: CASSQTQEFYGYTF
v_gene: TRBV4-1
d_gene: NA
j_gene: TRBJ1-2

CDR3nt: TGCGCCAGCAGCCACCCGACAGGGGCGGTTCTGGGCTACACCTTC
CDR3aa: CASSHPTGAVLGYTF
v_gene: TRBV4-1
d_gene: TRBD1
j_gene: TRBJ1-2

CDR3nt: TGTGCCAGCAGCTCGGAGGATTACGAGCAGTACTTC
CDR3aa: CASSSEDYEQYF
v_gene: TRBV5-4
d_gene: NA
j_gene: TRBJ2-7